This T cell receptor (beta chain) was identified during a study of CD8+ T cells in alopecia areata. Trimming removed 2 bases from V and 0 bases from J, with 5 bases in between. The CDR3 spans 14 residues. The germline V gene encodes CDR1 GTSNPN and CDR2 SVGIG (reference sequence). Following extraction, RNA underwent reverse transcription to cDNA, which served as the sequencing template. Using immunoSEQ multiplex PCR, the repertoire was profiled, and TCRdb retains in-frame clones only, with some absent. The sample has about 150,000 clones, about 60% seen once. This clonotype was sampled from a human donor with alopecia areata. This chain connects TRBV30 to TRBJ1-6; D uncertain. The starting material was CD4+ T cells sorted from blood, obtained at week 0. The chain's CDR3 is CAWSTVSYNSPLHF. CDR3 nucleotides: TGTGCCTGGAGTACGGTCTCCTATAATTCACCCCTCCACTTT.